Listed below are T cell receptor beta chains from one sample, sequenced in a study of blood T cell repertoires in COVID-19. The protocol was immunoSEQ multiplex PCR, while the TCRdb copy is restricted to in-frame clones and leaves out a portion. The sample consists of 95,000 to 150,000 clones, 84% of them appearing once. Sequencing used PBMCs or T cells enriched from blood (not recorded which). These receptor sequences come from a woman between 25 and 40 years old who had recovered from COVID-19. The CDR3 runs from the conserved cysteine through the conserved F or W. The D gene is left open where the match is weak. The size of a clone is reported for some rows only, either as once, few or many, or as a class for expanded clones.

d_call j_call clone_size v_call cdr3_aa cdr3_nt
- TRBJ2-3 few TRBV11-2 CASSLGQVRRDTQYF TGTGCCAGCAGCTTAGGCCAGGTTCGACGAGATACGCAGTATTTT
- TRBJ2-3 - TRBV28 CASSLGGPTDTQYF TGTGCCAGCAGTTTGGGAGGCCCCACAGATACGCAGTATTTT
TRBD1 TRBJ1-3 few TRBV2 CASSANRGSGNTIYF TGTGCCAGCAGTGCGAACAGGGGATCTGGAAACACCATATATTTT
- TRBJ2-7 - TRBV5-1 CASKSDWSSYEQYF TGCGCCAGTAAATCGGACTGGAGCTCCTACGAGCAGTACTTC
TRBD1 TRBJ2-1 - TRBV4-3 CASSSGTADTSSYNEQFF TGCGCCAGCAGCTCCGGGACAGCGGATACGAGCTCCTACAATGAGCAGTTCTTC
TRBD1 TRBJ2-3 - TRBV10-3 CAISDQGADTQYF TGTGCCATCAGTGACCAGGGGGCAGATACGCAGTATTTT
TRBD2 TRBJ2-7 - TRBV3-1/TRBV3-2 CASSSRGPGLVNF TGTGCCAGCAGCTCCAGGGGTCCGGGACTAGTCAACTTC
- TRBJ1-6 - TRBV27 CASSLYRVGNSPLHF TGTGCCAGCAGTTTATACAGGGTAGGGAATTCACCCCTCCACTTT
TRBD2 TRBJ2-5 once TRBV15 CATSRGGTSGETQYF TGTGCCACCAGCAGGGGCGGGACTAGCGGAGAGACCCAGTACTTC
TRBD1 TRBJ1-2 - TRBV6-4 CASRDRGGYTF TGTGCCAGCAGGGACAGGGGGGGCTACACCTTC
TRBD2 TRBJ2-7 - TRBV14 CASSQGTSGRAYEQYF TGTGCCAGCAGCCAAGGGACTAGCGGGAGGGCATACGAGCAGTACTTC
- TRBJ2-1 - TRBV7-2 CASSLGPSYNEQFF TGTGCCAGCAGCTTAGGGCCTTCATACAATGAGCAGTTCTTC
TRBD1 TRBJ1-1 - TRBV5-6 CASSPIRRGTGATEAFF TGTGCCAGCAGCCCGATCCGGAGGGGGACAGGGGCCACTGAAGCTTTCTTT
- TRBJ1-5 few TRBV6-2/TRBV6-3 CASSYVGASNQPQHF TGTGCCAGCAGTTACGTGGGGGCAAGCAATCAGCCCCAGCATTTT
TRBD1 TRBJ1-2 - TRBV28 CASSSFTRQGENYGYTF TGTGCCAGCAGTTCATTTACGAGACAGGGGGAGAACTATGGCTACACCTTC
- TRBJ2-1 - TRBV21-1 CASSNPSGSSYNEQFF TGTGCCAGCAGCAACCCGAGCGGGAGCTCCTACAATGAGCAGTTCTTC
- TRBJ2-7 - TRBV30 CAWALGNVQYF TGTGCCTGGGCCCTAGGTAATGTGCAGTACTTC
TRBD1 TRBJ1-2 - TRBV3-1/TRBV3-2 CASSHVSTYRGQSYGYTF TGTGCCAGCAGCCATGTTAGCACGTACAGGGGGCAGAGCTATGGCTACACCTTC
TRBD2 TRBJ2-3 many TRBV12-5 CASGISGGTDTQYF TGTGCTAGTGGAATTAGCGGGGGCACAGATACGCAGTATTTT
- TRBJ2-1 - TRBV7-9 CASTPRQPRNEQFF TGTGCCAGCACCCCTCGACAGCCACGGAATGAGCAGTTCTTC
- TRBJ1-5 once TRBV6-6 CASSYLSGGLNQPQHF TGTGCCAGCAGTTACTTGTCCGGGGGGCTCAATCAGCCCCAGCATTTT
- TRBJ1-1 - TRBV2 CASTREVNTEAFF TGTGCCAGCACCCGGGAGGTTAACACTGAAGCTTTCTTT
TRBD1 TRBJ1-2 once TRBV2 CASTGQRGSGYTF TGTGCCAGCACGGGACAGAGAGGGTCTGGCTACACCTTC
TRBD1 TRBJ2-2 - TRBV18 CASSPPGQGTGELFF TGTGCCAGCTCACCACCGGGACAGGGGACCGGGGAGCTGTTTTTT
- TRBJ2-1 - TRBV7-2 CASCRRGNEQFF TGTGCCAGCTGCAGACGGGGGAATGAGCAGTTCTTC
- TRBJ1-5 - TRBV28 CASSSVSGVGQPQHF TGTGCCAGCAGTTCAGTCTCGGGGGTAGGCCAGCCCCAGCATTTT
- TRBJ2-1 - TRBV9 CASSVSGDNEQFF TGTGCCAGCAGCGTATCCGGGGATAATGAGCAGTTCTTC
TRBD2 TRBJ2-3 many TRBV24-1 CATRGGLAGDTQYF TGTGCCACCAGGGGAGGACTAGCGGGAGATACGCAGTATTTT
- TRBJ2-1 - TRBV9 CASSVSLVGAPYNNEQFF TGTGCCAGCAGCGTAAGTTTGGTGGGAGCGCCCTATAACAATGAGCAGTTCTTC
- TRBJ2-3 few TRBV6-1 CASSEDPGGTDTQYF TGTGCCAGCAGTGAAGATCCAGGGGGCACAGATACGCAGTATTTT
- TRBJ2-2 - TRBV5-6 CASSFPAGELFF TGTGCCAGCAGCTTCCCCGCCGGGGAGCTGTTTTTT
TRBD2 TRBJ2-3 - TRBV6-5 CATLDGTSGSDTQYF TGTGCCACCCTTGACGGGACTAGCGGGAGCGATACGCAGTATTTT
TRBD2 TRBJ2-7 - TRBV4-3 CASSQEPAGVQEQYF TGCGCCAGCAGCCAAGAGCCAGCGGGAGTTCAAGAGCAGTACTTC
TRBD2 TRBJ2-1 - TRBV9 CASSVVAGGRNEQFF TGTGCCAGCAGCGTAGTGGCGGGAGGGCGGAATGAGCAGTTCTTC
TRBD2 TRBJ2-2 - TRBV5-1 CASRWTSGSPNTGELFF TGCGCCAGCAGGTGGACTAGCGGGAGCCCTAACACCGGGGAGCTGTTTTTT
- TRBJ1-6 - TRBV3-1/TRBV3-2 CASSQESGSPLHF TGTGCCAGCAGCCAAGAGAGCGGTTCACCCCTCCACTTT
TRBD1 TRBJ1-3 - TRBV11-3 CASSRTGASGNTIYF TGTGCCAGCAGCCGGACAGGCGCGTCTGGAAACACCATATATTTT
- TRBJ1-2 - TRBV4-1 CASSQIGTIRDGYTF TGCGCCAGCAGCCAGATCGGGACAATTCGGGATGGCTACACCTTC
TRBD1 TRBJ1-4 few TRBV15 CATSRDRGTGGEKLFF TGTGCCACCAGCAGAGATAGGGGGACAGGGGGCGAAAAACTGTTTTTT
- TRBJ1-4 - TRBV24-1 CATSDRGEKLFF TGTGCCACCAGTGATAGAGGGGAAAAACTGTTTTTT
TRBD1 TRBJ1-6 once TRBV6-6 CARGQENSPLHF TGTGCCAGAGGACAGGAAAATTCACCCCTCCACTTT
TRBD2 TRBJ2-7 - TRBV6-4 CASRGGVEQYF TGTGCCAGCAGGGGGGGGGTCGAGCAGTACTTC
- TRBJ2-7 - TRBV18 CASSWGRDYEQYF TGTGCCAGCTCGTGGGGGCGCGACTACGAGCAGTACTTC
- TRBJ2-1 - TRBV7-2 CASSSRGGAFNEQFF TGTGCCAGCAGCTCTCGAGGAGGTGCGTTTAATGAGCAGTTCTTC
- TRBJ1-1 - TRBV4-1 CASVDRNTEAFF TGCGCCAGCGTGGACAGGAACACTGAAGCTTTCTTT
TRBD2 TRBJ2-2 - TRBV7-2 CASSLIRGRTGELFF TGTGCCAGCAGCCTCATCCGCGGGAGGACCGGGGAGCTGTTTTTT
- TRBJ1-1 - TRBV28 CASSLGEGNTEAFF TGTGCCAGCAGTCTAGGGGAGGGGAACACTGAAGCTTTCTTT
- TRBJ1-2 - TRBV28 CASSTHSGYYGYTF TGTGCCAGCAGTACCCACAGTGGCTACTATGGCTACACCTTC
TRBD1 TRBJ1-6 - TRBV28 CASSRGDRENSPLHF TGTGCCAGCAGTCGGGGGGACAGGGAAAATTCACCCCTCCACTTT
- TRBJ2-1 - TRBV21-1 CASSKVSQYNEQFF TGTGCCAGCAGCAAAGTTAGCCAGTACAATGAGCAGTTCTTC
- TRBJ1-5 - TRBV28 CASSPLLRNQPQHF TGTGCCAGCAGTCCCCTCCTACGGAATCAGCCCCAGCATTTT
- TRBJ1-6 - TRBV27 CASSPRQSSYNSPLHF TGTGCCAGCAGTCCCCGACAGAGCTCCTATAATTCACCCCTCCACTTT
TRBD2 TRBJ2-1 - TRBV6-2/TRBV6-3 CASSPTFSGRPPYNEQFF TGTGCCAGCAGTCCAACCTTTAGCGGGAGGCCCCCCTACAATGAGCAGTTCTTC
- TRBJ2-4 once TRBV4-1 CASSQGSLQGLAKNIQYF TGCGCCAGCAGCCAAGGCTCCTTACAGGGTCTAGCCAAAAACATTCAGTACTTC